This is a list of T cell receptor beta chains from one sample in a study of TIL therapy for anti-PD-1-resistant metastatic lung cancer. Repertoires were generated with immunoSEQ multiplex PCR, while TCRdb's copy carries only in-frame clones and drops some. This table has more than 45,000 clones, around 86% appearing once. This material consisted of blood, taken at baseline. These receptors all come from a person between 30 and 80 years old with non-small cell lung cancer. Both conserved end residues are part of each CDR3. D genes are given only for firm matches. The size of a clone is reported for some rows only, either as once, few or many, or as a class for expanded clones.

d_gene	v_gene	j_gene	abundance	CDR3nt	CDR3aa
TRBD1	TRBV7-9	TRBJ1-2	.	TGTGCCAGCAGCGTCGCCGGGACAGGGGATGGCTACACCTTC	CASSVAGTGDGYTF
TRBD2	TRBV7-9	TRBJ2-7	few	TGTGCCAGCAGCCGGGGACTAGCGGGAGAGCAGTACTTC	CASSRGLAGEQYF
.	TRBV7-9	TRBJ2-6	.	TGTGCCAGCAGCCCGCCGGGGCGCCCTGGGGCCAACGTCCTGACTTTC	CASSPPGRPGANVLTF
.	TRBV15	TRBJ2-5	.	TGTGCCATCGGAGAACAAGAGACCCAGTACTTC	CAIGEQETQYF
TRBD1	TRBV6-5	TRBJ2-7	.	TGTGCCAGCAGTTACTCCGGGACAGGGGGCTCGAACGAGCAGTACTTC	CASSYSGTGGSNEQYF
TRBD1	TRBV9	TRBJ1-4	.	TGTGCCAGCAGCCCCCAGGGACAGGGGGCAGAAAAACTGTTTTTT	CASSPQGQGAEKLFF
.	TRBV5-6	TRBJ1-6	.	TGTGCCAGCAGCTTTGGGTCAGGTCCCCTCTATAATTCACCCCTCCACTTT	CASSFGSGPLYNSPLHF
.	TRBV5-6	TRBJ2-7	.	TGTGCCAGCAGCTTGGGGGGGTTCGAGCAGTACTTC	CASSLGGFEQYF
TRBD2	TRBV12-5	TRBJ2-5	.	TGTGCTAGTCAAATAGCGGGAGTGGAGACCCAGTACTTC	CASQIAGVETQYF
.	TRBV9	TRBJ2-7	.	TGTGCCAGCAGCGTAGGTTGGCAGAGCTACGAGCAGTACTTC	CASSVGWQSYEQYF
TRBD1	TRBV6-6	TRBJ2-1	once	TGTGCCAGCAGTCGGATGGGACAGACCTACTCCTACAATGAGCAGTTCTTC	CASSRMGQTYSYNEQFF
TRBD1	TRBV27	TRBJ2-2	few	TGTGCCAGCCACAGGGGGAACACCGGGGAGCTGTTTTTT	CASHRGNTGELFF
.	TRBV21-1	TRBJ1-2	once	TGTGCCAGCAGCCTCCGGGGGGGCCTTGGTCGTGGCTACACCTTC	CASSLRGGLGRGYTF
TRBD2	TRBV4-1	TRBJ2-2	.	TGCGCCAGCAGCCCGTGGACTAGTGCGAACACCGGGGAGCTGTTTTTT	CASSPWTSANTGELFF
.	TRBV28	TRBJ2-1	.	TGTGCCAGCAGTTTAGGGAATCTCTACAATGAGCAGTTCTTC	CASSLGNLYNEQFF
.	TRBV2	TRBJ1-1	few	TGTGCCAGCAGTGAGGAACAGTTCTTGAACACTGAAGCTTTCTTT	CASSEEQFLNTEAFF
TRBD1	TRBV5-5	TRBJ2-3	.	TGTGCCAGCAGCTGGGGACAGGGGAACACAGATACGCAGTATTTT	CASSWGQGNTDTQYF
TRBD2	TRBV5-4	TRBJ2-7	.	TGTGCCAGCAGCTTGGGGACTAGCGGGAGGGCCACCCCACCCACAGACCCCGCCTTC	CASSLGTSGRATPPTDPAF
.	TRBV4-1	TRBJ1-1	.	TGCGCCAGCAGCCAAGATTTAGGTCCCACTGAAGCTTTCTTT	CASSQDLGPTEAFF
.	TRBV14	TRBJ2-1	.	TGTGCCAGCAGCCGAACCGGCGCAAGGGTCGGGGCAGGCGGAAAATACAATGAGCAGTTCTTC	CASSRTGARVGAGGKYNEQFF
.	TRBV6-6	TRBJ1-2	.	TGTGCCAGCAGTTACTCGGACGCGGGCGGCTACACCTTC	CASSYSDAGGYTF
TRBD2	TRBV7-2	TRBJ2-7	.	TGTGCCAGCAGCTTAGGGCTAGCGGGGCCCGTGAGTGAGCAGTACTTC	CASSLGLAGPVSEQYF
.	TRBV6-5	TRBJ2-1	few	TGTGCCAGCAGTTACTCGACCAGAAATGAGCAGTTCTTC	CASSYSTRNEQFF
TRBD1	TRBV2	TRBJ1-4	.	TGTGCCAGCAGTCTGGACAGGGGGACTTCTAATGAAAAACTGTTTTTT	CASSLDRGTSNEKLFF
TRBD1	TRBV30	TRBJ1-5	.	TGTGCCTGCCGGACAGGGAATCAGCCCCAGCATTTT	CACRTGNQPQHF
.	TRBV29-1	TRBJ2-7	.	TGCAGCGTTGAGGAGGAGGGAACCTACGAGCAGTACTTC	CSVEEEGTYEQYF
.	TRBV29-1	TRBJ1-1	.	TGCAGCGTCAATACAGGGCTCCCTAACGCTGAAGCTTTCTTT	CSVNTGLPNAEAFF
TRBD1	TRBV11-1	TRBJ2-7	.	TGTGCCAGCAGTTGGGGACAGGCTTTGGCCTACGAGCAGTACTTC	CASSWGQALAYEQYF
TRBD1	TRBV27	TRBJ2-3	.	TGTGCCAGCAGTATAGGACAGGGTGTTACAGATACGCAGTATTTT	CASSIGQGVTDTQYF
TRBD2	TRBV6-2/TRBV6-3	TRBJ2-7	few	TGTGCCAGCAGTTACTCGACTAGCTCCGAGCAGTACTTC	CASSYSTSSEQYF
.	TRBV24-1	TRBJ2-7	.	TGTGCCACCAGTGATTCATACGGCTACGAGCAGTACTTC	CATSDSYGYEQYF
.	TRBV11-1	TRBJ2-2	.	TGTGCCAGCAGCTCGGACACATACACCGGGGAGCTGTTTTTT	CASSSDTYTGELFF
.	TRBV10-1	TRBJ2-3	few	TGCGCCAGCAGTGAGTGGGGGGGCCCCCCAGATACGCAGTATTTT	CASSEWGGPPDTQYF
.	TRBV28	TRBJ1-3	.	TGTGCCAGCAGTTTAGGGGGACGGGCCGGAATTGGAAACACCATATATTTT	CASSLGGRAGIGNTIYF
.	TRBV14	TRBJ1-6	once	TGTGCCAGCAGCCAAGATAACGGAAATTCACCCCTCCACTTT	CASSQDNGNSPLHF
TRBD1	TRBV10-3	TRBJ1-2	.	TGTGCCATCAGGGCCGGGACAGGAGACGGCTACACCTTC	CAIRAGTGDGYTF
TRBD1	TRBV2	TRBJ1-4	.	TGTGCCAGCAGTGCCTTGACAGGGTCAAACGAAAAACTGTTTTTT	CASSALTGSNEKLFF
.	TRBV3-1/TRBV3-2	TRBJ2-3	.	TGTGCCAGCAGTGACCAGGGGCGGGCGCAGTATTTT	CASSDQGRAQYF
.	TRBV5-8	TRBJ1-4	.	TGTGCCAGCAGCTTTCTCGGGATTGCAACTAATGAAAAACTGTTTTTT	CASSFLGIATNEKLFF
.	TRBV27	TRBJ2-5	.	TGTGCCAGCAGTTTCCCCGGGGAGACCCAGTACTTC	CASSFPGETQYF
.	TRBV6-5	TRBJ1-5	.	TGTGCCAGCAGCCCCGAAAATCAGCCCCAGCATTTT	CASSPENQPQHF
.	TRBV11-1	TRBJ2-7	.	TGTGCCAGCAGCGTTAGTGGGACGGGAACCTACGAGCAGTACTTC	CASSVSGTGTYEQYF
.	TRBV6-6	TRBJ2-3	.	TGTGCCAGCACCAAGGGACTTATCACAGATACGCAGTATTTT	CASTKGLITDTQYF
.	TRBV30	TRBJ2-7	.	TGTGCCTGGAGTGTACGGCCAGGTAGATACGAGCAGTACTTC	CAWSVRPGRYEQYF
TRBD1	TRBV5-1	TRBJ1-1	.	TGCGCCAGCAGCTTGGGATACTTAGGGGGCGACACTGAAGCTTTCTTT	CASSLGYLGGDTEAFF
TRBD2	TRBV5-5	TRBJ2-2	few	TGTGCCAGCAGCACCGGACTAGCGGGGGGAGCCGGGGAGCTGTTTTTT	CASSTGLAGGAGELFF
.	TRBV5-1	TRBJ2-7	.	TGCGCCAGCAGCCCACCGAATACAGGGAACGAGCAGTACTTC	CASSPPNTGNEQYF
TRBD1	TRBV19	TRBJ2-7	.	TGTGCCAGTCGAGGGACAGGGGTCTACGAGCAGTACTTC	CASRGTGVYEQYF
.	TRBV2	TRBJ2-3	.	TGTGCCAGCAGTGATTGGGTGGGACTCGTAGATACGCAGTATTTT	CASSDWVGLVDTQYF
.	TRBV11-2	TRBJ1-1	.	TGTGCCAGCAGCTTAACAGAGAACACTGAAGCTTTCTTT	CASSLTENTEAFF
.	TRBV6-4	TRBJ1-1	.	TGTGCCAGCACACGGCTGGCAGGAGGCACTGAAGCTTTCTTT	CASTRLAGGTEAFF
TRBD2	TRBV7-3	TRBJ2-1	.	TGTGCCAGCAGCTTGGCGGGGCGGGAGGCTTTGGTGGAACAGTTCTTC	CASSLAGREALVEQFF
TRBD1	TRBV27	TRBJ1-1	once	TGTGCCAGCAGTCCCCGGGACAGTAGGATGAACACTGAAGCTTTCTTT	CASSPRDSRMNTEAFF
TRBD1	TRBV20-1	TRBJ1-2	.	TGCAGTGCTAGTTACAGGGGCGCCTATGGCTACACCTTC	CSASYRGAYGYTF
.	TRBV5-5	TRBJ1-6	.	TGTGCCAGCAGGGAACCTGGCCCTCTCCACTTT	CASREPGPLHF
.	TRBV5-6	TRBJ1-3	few	TGTGCCAGCAGCTTGAGGGGGACCGGAAACACCATATATTTT	CASSLRGTGNTIYF
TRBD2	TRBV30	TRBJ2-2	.	TGTGCCTGGAAAGCTAGCGGGAGGGAGACCGGGGAGCTGTTTTTT	CAWKASGRETGELFF
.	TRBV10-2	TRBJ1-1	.	TGCGCCAGCAGTGAGTACGCTGAAGCTTTCTTT	CASSEYAEAFF
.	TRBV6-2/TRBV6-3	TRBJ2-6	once	TGTGCCAGCAGTTACGGGCCTCCGGCTGGGGCCAACGTCCTGACTTTC	CASSYGPPAGANVLTF